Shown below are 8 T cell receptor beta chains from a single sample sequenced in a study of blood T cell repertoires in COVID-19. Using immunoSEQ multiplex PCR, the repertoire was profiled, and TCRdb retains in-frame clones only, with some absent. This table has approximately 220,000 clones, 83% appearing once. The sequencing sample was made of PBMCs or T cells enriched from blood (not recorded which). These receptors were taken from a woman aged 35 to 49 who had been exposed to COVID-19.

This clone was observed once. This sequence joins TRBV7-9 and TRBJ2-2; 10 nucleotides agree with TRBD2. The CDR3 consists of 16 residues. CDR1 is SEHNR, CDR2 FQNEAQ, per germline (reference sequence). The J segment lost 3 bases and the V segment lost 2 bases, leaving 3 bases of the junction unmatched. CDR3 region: CASSLQRGGYTGELFF. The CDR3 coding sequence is TGTGCCAGCAGCTTACAGCGGGGGGGATACACCGGGGAGCTGTTTTTT.

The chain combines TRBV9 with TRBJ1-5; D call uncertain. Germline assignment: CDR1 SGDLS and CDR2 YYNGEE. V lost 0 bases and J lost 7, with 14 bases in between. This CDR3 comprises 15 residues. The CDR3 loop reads CASSVDPGGGQPQHF. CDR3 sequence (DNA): TGTGCCAGCAGCGTAGATCCGGGAGGAGGACAGCCCCAGCATTTT.

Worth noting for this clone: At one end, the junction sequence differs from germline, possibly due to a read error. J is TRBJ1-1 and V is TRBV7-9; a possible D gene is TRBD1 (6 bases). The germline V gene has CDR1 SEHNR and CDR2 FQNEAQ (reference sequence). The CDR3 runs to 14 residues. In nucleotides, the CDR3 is TGTGCCAGCAGCTTAGAGGGGGGGAACGCTGAAGCTTTCTTT. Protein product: CASSLEGGNAEAFF.

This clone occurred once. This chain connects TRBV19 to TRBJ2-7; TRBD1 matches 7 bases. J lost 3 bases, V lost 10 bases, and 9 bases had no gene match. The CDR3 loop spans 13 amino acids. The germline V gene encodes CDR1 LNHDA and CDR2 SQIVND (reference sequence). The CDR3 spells CATAPGQHYEQYF. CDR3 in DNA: TGTGCCACCGCCCCGGGACAGCACTACGAGCAGTACTTC.

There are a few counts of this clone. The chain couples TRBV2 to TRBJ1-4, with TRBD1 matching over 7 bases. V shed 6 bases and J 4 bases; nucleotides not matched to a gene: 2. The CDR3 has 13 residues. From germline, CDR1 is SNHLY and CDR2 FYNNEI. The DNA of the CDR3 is TGTGCCAGCAGGGGACAGATTAATGAAAAACTGTTTTTT. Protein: CASRGQINEKLFF.

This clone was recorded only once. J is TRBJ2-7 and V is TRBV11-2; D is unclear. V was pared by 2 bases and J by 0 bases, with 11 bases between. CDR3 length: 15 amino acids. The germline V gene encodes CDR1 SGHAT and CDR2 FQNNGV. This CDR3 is CASSLSSESSYEQYF. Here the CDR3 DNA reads TGTGCCAGCAGCTTAAGCTCCGAAAGCTCCTACGAGCAGTACTTC.

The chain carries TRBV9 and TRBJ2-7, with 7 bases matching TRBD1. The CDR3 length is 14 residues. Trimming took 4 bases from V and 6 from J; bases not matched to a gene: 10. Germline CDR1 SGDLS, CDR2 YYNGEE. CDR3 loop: CASSPTGPSAEQYF. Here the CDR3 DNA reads TGTGCCAGCAGCCCGACAGGGCCTTCGGCCGAGCAGTACTTC.

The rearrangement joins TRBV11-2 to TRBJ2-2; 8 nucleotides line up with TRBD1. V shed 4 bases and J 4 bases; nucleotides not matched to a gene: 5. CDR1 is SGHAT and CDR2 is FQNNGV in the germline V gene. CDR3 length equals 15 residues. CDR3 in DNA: TGTGCCAGCAGCTCCCGGACAGGGTTCACCGGGGAGCTGTTTTTT. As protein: CASSSRTGFTGELFF.